This T cell receptor beta chain came from a study of control samples from healthy donors and cancer patients. Germline V gene data show CDR1 as MDHEN and CDR2 as SYDVKM. This CDR3 has 12 amino acids. The ends were cut back, 7 bases at V and 5 bases at J, with 11 bases in the middle. Measured with immunoSEQ multiplex PCR; TCRdb has only the in-frame clones, and not every one. The data show fewer than 90,000 clones, with about 90% seen just once and roughly 2% held by the top ten. Material: PBMCs. This TCR derives from an older woman with head and neck cancer. The chain uses TRBV28 and TRBJ1-1; D is unclear. The CDR3 nucleotides are TGTGCCAGCAAGGCCGGGAGTACTGAAGCTTTCTTT. Translated: CASKAGSTEAFF.